The T cell receptor (beta chain) described here comes from a study of T cells in women clearing cervical HPV infection. Study summary: Controls gave blood once infection was undetectable; cases at lesion identification.

Germline CDR1 is DFQATT and CDR2 is SNEGSKA (reference sequence). Unmatched junction bases numbered 8, after V lost 3 bases and J lost 5 bases. CDR3 length: 14 residues. Average input was around 1,100 ng genomic DNA for immunoSEQ TCR beta CDR3 amplification. Sequencing used immunoSEQ multiplex PCR; TCRdb keeps in-frame clones, though not all of them. The sample data list about 20,000 clones. Remarks on this clone: Read data end 3 residues before the CDR3 end; the end is taken from the germline J gene.

HPV was found by MY09/MY11 PCR and dot-blot genotyping. The clonotype was recovered from a woman aged 18 to 75 with a cervical HPV16 infection that either progressed to CIN3+ or cleared (not recorded which). Sequenced input: blood buffy coat. The rearrangement links TRBV20-1 to TRBJ2-7; 9 positions agree with TRBD2. The sequenced CDR3 bases are TGCAGTGCTAGTCTAAGCGCGGGGGGGAACGAG. It encodes CSASLSAGGNE. The entire CDR3 sequence reads CSASLSAGGNEQYF.